The 23 T cell receptor beta chains below were found in one sample sequenced in a study of radiotherapy plus CTLA-4 blockade in lung cancer. Clones were sequenced by immunoSEQ multiplex PCR, and TCRdb holds only the in-frame ones, with some missing. This sample yields 40,000 to 50,000 clones, of which 55% to 80% are seen a single time; 3.5% belongs to the top ten. The sequencing used peripheral blood, collected from a patient treated with radiotherapy plus ipilimumab. These TCRs come from a human donor with non-small cell lung cancer who had a complete response to radiotherapy plus ipilimumab.

This clone came up a few times. The rearrangement joins TRBV6-6 to TRBJ1-2; perhaps TRBD1 as D (5 bases). V lost 6 bases to trimming and J lost 4 bases, with 15 bases between them. The germline CDR1 and CDR2 sequences are MNHNY and SVGAGI (reference sequence). The CDR3 covers 14 residues. CDR3 sequence reads: CASSPSAGTYGYTF. The CDR3 nucleotides read TGTGCCAGCAGCCCTTCGGCGGGGACCTATGGCTACACCTTC.

This CDR3 is CASSLLGQMNTEAFF. CDR3 DNA sequence: TGTGCCAGCAGTTTATTGGGACAGATGAACACTGAAGCTTTCTTT. This chain links TRBV27 with TRBJ1-1, with TRBD1 matching over 7 bases. CDR3 length: 15 residues. CDR1 is MNHEY and CDR2 is SMNVEV in the germline V gene (reference sequence). The J segment lost 0 bases and the V segment lost 1 base, leaving 2 bases of the junction unmatched.

The rearrangement joins TRBV6-1 to TRBJ1-5; D unclear. V shed 1 base and J shed 0 bases, with 10 bases lying between them. CDR3 length: 16 amino acids. From germline, CDR1 is MNHNS and CDR2 SASEGT. CDR3 sequence reads: CASSEGRIYSNQPQHF. CDR3 nucleotide sequence: TGTGCCAGCAGTGAAGGGAGAATTTATAGCAATCAGCCCCAGCATTTT.

This clone was counted only a few times. The rearrangement joins TRBV11-2 to TRBJ2-7; D not resolved. Germline V lookup: CDR1 SGHAT, CDR2 FQNNGV. This CDR3 has 11 residues. Trimming shortened V by 5 bases and J by 3 bases, and 5 bases separated the two germline ends. The CDR3 DNA follows: TGTGCCAGCAGCCCTTACTACGAGCAGTACTTC. It encodes CASSPYYEQYF. The whole variable domain, remainder taken from reference TRBV11-2 and TRBJ2-7, is EAGVAQSPRYKIIEKRQSVAFWCNPISGHATLYWYQQILGQGPKLLIQFQNNGVVDDSQLPKDRFSAERLKGVDSTLKIQPAKLEDSAVYLCASSPYYEQYFGPGTRLTVT.

This chain links TRBV19 with TRBJ1-6; D is perhaps TRBD1 (5 bases). The CDR3 consists of 16 residues. Looked up from germline, CDR1 is LNHDA and CDR2 is SQIVND (reference sequence). Deletions cut 7 bases from V and 1 base from J, with 14 bases between. The CDR3 region is CASIQQGASYNSPLHF. CDR3 bases: TGTGCCAGTATACAACAAGGGGCGTCCTATAATTCACCCCTCCACTTT.

The J gene is TRBJ1-1, the V gene TRBV28; tentatively, D is TRBD1 (5 bases). CDR1 is MDHEN, CDR2 SYDVKM, per germline. Trimming removed 5 bases at V and 2 bases at J, with 15 bases between. The CDR3 covers 15 residues. This CDR3 reads CASSPGDRLNTEAFF. The CDR3 bases are TGTGCCAGCAGTCCCGGCGACAGACTTAACACTGAAGCTTTCTTT.

The chain's CDR3 is CASSLKGDYGYTF. The DNA of the CDR3 is TGTGCCAGCAGTTTAAAAGGGGACTATGGCTACACCTTC. The chain is built from TRBV27 and TRBJ1-2, with a weak D call TRBD1 (5 bases). Germline CDR1 and CDR2: MNHEY and SMNVEV (reference sequence). The CDR3 covers 13 residues. V shed 2 bases and J shed 3 bases, with 7 bases lying between them.

The count of this clone is one. V and J are TRBV30 and TRBJ1-5, with unresolved D. Trimming took off 2 bases at V and 0 bases at J, with 8 bases between the two ends. This CDR3 has 14 residues. Germline values: CDR1 GTSNPN, CDR2 SVGIG (reference sequence). The CDR3 coding sequence is TGTGCCTGGAGTTCCGGTCTTAGCAATCAGCCCCAGCATTTT. Translating gives CAWSSGLSNQPQHF.

The gene calls are TRBV5-6 and TRBJ1-4; 7 bases are shared with TRBD1. CDR1 and CDR2 from the germline V gene are SGHDT and YYEEEE. The CDR3 spans 15 residues. The V segment lost 4 bases and the J segment 7 bases; nucleotides outside the gene matches: 10. CDR3 sequence: CASSQKQGLGEKLFF. The CDR3 bases are TGTGCCAGCAGCCAAAAACAGGGGTTGGGTGAAAAACTGTTTTTT. Based on the CDR3 plus reference TRBV5-6 and TRBJ1-4, the full variable domain is DAGVTQSPTHLIKTRGQQVTLRCSPKSGHDTVSWYQQALGQGPQFIFQYYEEEERQRGNFPDRFSGHQFPNYSSELNVNALLLGDSALYLCASSQKQGLGEKLFFGSGTQLSVL.

V usage is TRBV27 and J usage is TRBJ1-1; possibly TRBD1 for D (6 bases). Germline V lookup: CDR1 MNHEY, CDR2 SMNVEV (reference sequence). V was pared by 2 bases and J by 7 bases, with 17 bases between. The CDR3 loop spans 15 amino acids. The chain's CDR3 is CASSLDLQGRGEAFF. Written as DNA, the CDR3 is TGTGCCAGCAGTTTAGATCTTCAGGGGAGGGGTGAAGCTTTCTTT.

The genes are TRBV15 and TRBJ2-2; tentatively, D is TRBD2 (7 bases). The CDR3 totals 17 residues. Trimming removed 0 bases from V and 2 bases from J, with 13 bases in between. From germline, CDR1 is LNHNV and CDR2 YYDKDF (reference sequence). CDR3 DNA: TGTGCCACCAGCAGAGAAAGGGGCGGGGGCAACACCGGGGAGCTGTTTTTT. Protein: CATSRERGGGNTGELFF. Variable domain in full (rest from reference TRBV15 and TRBJ2-2): DAMVIQNPRYQVTQFGKPVTLSCSQTLNHNVMYWYQQKSSQAPKLLFHYYDKDFNNEADTPDNFQSRRPNTSFCFLDIRSPGLGDTAMYLCATSRERGGGNTGELFFGEGSRLTVL.

This sequence joins TRBV10-3 and TRBJ2-7, with TRBD2 identical over 7 bases. Trimming removed 7 bases from V and 0 bases from J; junction bases left unmatched: 9. The CDR3 sequence is 15 residues long. Germline V lookup: CDR1 ENHRY, CDR2 SYGVKD. The CDR3: CAITFGGGSSYEQYF. The CDR3 region has the DNA TGTGCCATCACCTTTGGGGGAGGGAGCTCCTACGAGCAGTACTTC.

CDR3 coding DNA: TGCGCCAGCAGCCAAGAGTTGGCGGAGAACACTGAAGCTTTCTTT. It specifies CASSQELAENTEAFF. The chain joins TRBV4-3 to TRBJ1-1, with D uncertain. The CDR3 covers 15 residues. In germline, CDR1 is LGHNA, CDR2 YSLEER. V shed 0 bases and J shed 1 base, with 9 bases lying between them.

The chain links TRBV28 to TRBJ1-1, with D unresolved. Per the germline V gene, CDR1 is MDHEN and CDR2 is SYDVKM. Between the trimmed V and J ends, which lost 7 bases and 2 bases, there was a span of 14 bases. The CDR3 length is 14 residues. The CDR3 reads CASTSGGRNTEAFF. In DNA form, the CDR3 reads TGTGCCAGCACCTCGGGAGGGAGAAACACTGAAGCTTTCTTT.

The V call is TRBV7-2, the J call TRBJ1-1, with TRBD1 matching over 7 bases. CDR3 length: 15 amino acids. Germline CDR1 is SGHTA and CDR2 is FQGNSA. V lost 4 bases, J lost 2 bases, and 7 bases stayed unmatched. The CDR3 loop reads CASSSEGTVNTEAFF. Written as DNA, the CDR3 is TGTGCCAGCAGCTCAGAGGGGACAGTTAACACTGAAGCTTTCTTT.

The CDR3: CASSYSPEGVYEQFF. DNA for the CDR3: TGTGCCAGCAGTTACTCTCCCGAGGGAGTCTATGAGCAGTTCTTC. The V gene is TRBV6-5, the J gene TRBJ2-1; D is possibly TRBD2 (5 bases). Germline lookup yields CDR1 MNHEY and CDR2 SVGAGI. With 0 bases removed from V and 8 bases from J, the gap between germline ends came to 14 bases. This CDR3 has 15 residues.

This clone appeared a few times. This sequence joins TRBV7-9 and TRBJ2-7, with 7 nucleotides matching TRBD1. The CDR3 extends over 15 amino acids. Germline CDR1 reads SEHNR; CDR2 reads FQNEAQ (reference sequence). After removal of 1 base from V and 1 base from J, the junction contained 4 bases not matched to a gene. This chain's CDR3 is CASSLGGQSSYEQYF. CDR3 DNA: TGTGCCAGCAGCTTAGGGGGACAGTCTTCCTACGAGCAGTACTTC.

This chain uses TRBV7-9 with TRBJ1-4, with a tentative D call TRBD1 (5 bases). This CDR3 region has 13 residues. Trimming left V 10 bases short and J 7 bases short, with 16 bases between. Germline V CDR1 and CDR2: SEHNR, FQNEAQ (reference sequence). The CDR3 here is CAIRGFVSEKLFF. The CDR3, as DNA: TGTGCCATCCGGGGGTTTGTCTCTGAAAAACTGTTTTTT.

This clone has just a few counts. This chain joins TRBV19 and TRBJ2-7; TRBD1 agrees at 8 bases. Trimming at V came to 6 bases and at J to 3 bases, leaving 13 bases not matched to a gene. CDR1 and CDR2 from the germline V gene are LNHDA and SQIVND (reference sequence). The CDR3 spans 16 residues. The CDR3 is CASSPGRTGLVYEQYF. The CDR3 DNA is TGTGCCAGTAGCCCAGGGCGGACAGGGTTAGTCTACGAGCAGTACTTC.

The rearrangement uses TRBV9 and TRBJ2-5, with 8 bases matching TRBD1. The CDR3 loop spans 15 amino acids. Germline CDR1 SGDLS, CDR2 YYNGEE. V shed 5 bases, J shed 0 bases, and the junction held 6 bases outside the gene matches. CDR3 sequence: CASSRTGNYQETQYF. The CDR3 DNA is TGTGCCAGCAGTCGGACAGGGAATTACCAAGAGACCCAGTACTTC.

V and J are TRBV5-1 and TRBJ2-7, with D possibly being TRBD1 (5 bases). Germline values: CDR1 SGHRS, CDR2 YFSETQ. The V end was cut by 4 bases, the J end by 3 bases, with 11 bases between. This CDR3 comprises 13 residues. CDR3 residues: CASSGAGFYEQYF. DNA of the CDR3: TGCGCCAGCAGCGGGGCTGGTTTCTACGAGCAGTACTTC.

The chain has TRBV19 and TRBJ1-2; tentative D call: TRBD1 (5 bases). V lost 3 bases and J lost 1, with 12 bases in between. The CDR3 extends over 15 amino acids. Germline V gives CDR1 LNHDA, CDR2 SQIVND (reference sequence). The CDR3 nucleotides read TGTGCCAGTAGTATCGGAGGGAGGGGTAACTATGGCTACACCTTC. It specifies CASSIGGRGNYGYTF.

The chain carries TRBV6-6 and TRBJ2-3; the D gene is possibly TRBD2 (6 bases). The ends were cut back, 2 bases at V and 9 bases at J, with 21 bases in the middle. This CDR3 has 16 amino acids. The germline gives CDR1 MNHNY, CDR2 SVGAGI (reference sequence). CDR3 sequence: CASSYRSGTRSGTQYF. CDR3 coding DNA: TGTGCCAGCAGTTACCGTTCTGGGACTCGCTCGGGGACGCAGTATTTT.